The sequence of this T cell receptor beta chain was determined in a study of blood T cell repertoires in COVID-19. The overall study: Samples came from the United States, Italy and Spain, spanning acute and convalescent COVID-19. The analysed material was cDNA or gDNA that came from T cells, B-cell-depleted T cells, or PBMCs.

Under the authors' procedure: Reference gene primers were amplified, and this amplification served to estimate nucleated cell counts. The protocol was immunoSEQ multiplex PCR, while the TCRdb copy is restricted to in-frame clones and leaves out a portion. V and J calls and clone size are as listed in that table; D and trimming were resolved from the DNA. The sample lists 30,000 to 35,000 clones; around 87% were seen once. This CDR3 has 14 residues. Germline-derived CDR1 and CDR2 are MRHNA and SNTAGT. Trimming pared 4 bases from V and 2 bases from J, leaving 12 bases between. This clonotype was obtained from a man aged 55-75 years with active COVID-19. V is TRBV6-4 and J is TRBJ2-7; possibly TRBD2 for D (5 bases). The sequencing input was peripheral blood. The chain's CDR3 is CASSVRAGAYEQYF. CDR3 DNA: TGTGCCAGCAGTGTAAGGGCCGGGGCCTACGAGCAGTACTTC.